The 3 T cell receptor beta chains below all came from one sample that was sequenced in a study of identical twins. Each CDR3 protein is one row after TCRdb ran MiXCR on the 5' RACE reads. The table has a few hundred thousand distinct CDR3 sequences, approximately 8.3% seen once. This sample also belongs to another study, concerning yellow fever vaccine responses in identical twins.

Sample: CD8+ T cells sorted from blood. The source of these receptors is a woman aged 18-35 years in good health.

This clonotype occurred a few times. The J gene is TRBJ2-7, the V gene TRBV20-1; D is undetermined. Germline CDR1 reads DFQATT; CDR2 reads SNEGSKA (reference sequence). V gave up 3 bases and J gave up 2 bases, with 14 bases separating them. The CDR3 runs to 14 residues. CDR3 sequence reads: CSASWGSFTYEQYF. The DNA of the CDR3 is TGCAGTGCTAGTTGGGGATCGTTTACCTACGAGCAGTACTTC.

This clonotype turned up a few times. This sequence joins TRBV6-2 or TRBV6-3 and TRBJ2-7, with 8 nucleotides matching TRBD2. This CDR3 has 17 residues. V lost 2 bases to trimming and J lost 4 bases; unmatched junction nucleotides: 13. The germline CDR1 and CDR2 sequences are MNHEY and SVGEGT. CDR3 sequence reads: CASSYVSTSGGEYEQYF. The DNA for the CDR3 is TGTGCCAGCAGTTACGTTAGCACTAGCGGAGGAGAATACGAGCAGTACTTC.

This clonotype has a handful of counts. V usage is TRBV27 and J usage is TRBJ2-7, with D perhaps TRBD1 (5 bases). Trimming took off 6 bases at V and 6 bases at J, with 9 bases between the two ends. The CDR3 is 11 residues long. Germline assignment: CDR1 MNHEY and CDR2 SMNVEV (reference sequence). The CDR3 sequence is CASRKGAEQYF. The DNA of the CDR3 is TGTGCCAGCAGAAAAGGGGCCGAGCAGTACTTC.